This TCR beta chain comes out of a study of OX40 agonist ivuxolimab in advanced cancers. This CDR3 region has 15 residues. CDR1 and CDR2 from the germline V gene are KGHSH and LQKENI. Trimming stripped 3 bases from V and 3 bases from J, with 14 bases between. Measured with immunoSEQ multiplex PCR; TCRdb has only the in-frame clones, and not every one. The table lists about 61,000 clones, roughly 84% of them singletons. The V gene is TRBV18, the J gene TRBJ1-1; D remains ambiguous. The sequencing used CD4+ or CD8+ T cells sorted from blood, collected in a trial of the OX40 agonist ivuxolimab. This receptor was taken from an adult with an advanced solid tumor such as melanoma, head and neck, liver or kidney cancer. The CDR3 bases are TGTGCCAGCTCACCGGCGGGGAGTTCTGACACTGAAGCTTTCTTT. Protein product: CASSPAGSSDTEAFF. The full variable domain, completed using reference TRBV18 and TRBJ1-1, is NAGVMQNPRHLVRRRGQEARLRCSPMKGHSHVYWYRQLPEEGLKFMVYLQKENIIDESGMPKERFSAEFPKEGPSILRIQQVVRGDSAAYFCASSPAGSSDTEAFFGQGTRLTVV.